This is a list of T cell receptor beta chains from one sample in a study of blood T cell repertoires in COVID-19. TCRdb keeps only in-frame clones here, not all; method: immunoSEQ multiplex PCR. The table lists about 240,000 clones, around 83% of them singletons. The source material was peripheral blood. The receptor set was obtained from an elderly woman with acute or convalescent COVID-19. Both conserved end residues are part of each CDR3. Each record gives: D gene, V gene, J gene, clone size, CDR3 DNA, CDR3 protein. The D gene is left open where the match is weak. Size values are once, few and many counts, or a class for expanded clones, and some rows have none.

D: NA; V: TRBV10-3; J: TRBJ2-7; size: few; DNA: TGTGCCATCAGTGAGCTGGGGGCGGCCTACGAGCAGTACTTC; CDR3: CAISELGAAYEQYF
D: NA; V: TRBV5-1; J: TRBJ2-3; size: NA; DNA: TGCGCCAGCTCCCCCCTGGGACAAAGAGGGGCCGATACGCAGTATTTT; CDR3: CASSPLGQRGADTQYF
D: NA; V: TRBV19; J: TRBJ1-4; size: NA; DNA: TGTGCCAGTAGTATGCAGGGGTATGAAAAACTGTTTTTT; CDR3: CASSMQGYEKLFF
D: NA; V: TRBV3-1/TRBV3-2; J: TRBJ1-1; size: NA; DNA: TGTGCCAGCAGCAAGAGTACAGGGAACACTGAAGCTTTCTTT; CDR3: CASSKSTGNTEAFF
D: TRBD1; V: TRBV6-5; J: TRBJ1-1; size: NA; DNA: TGTGCCAGCAGGTACTGGACAGGGAGCACTGAAGCTTTCTTT; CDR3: CASRYWTGSTEAFF
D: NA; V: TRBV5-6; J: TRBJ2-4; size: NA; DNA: TGTGCCAGCAGCTTGGGGGGTGCAGGGGAGAGGGAGTACTTC; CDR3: CASSLGGAGEREYF
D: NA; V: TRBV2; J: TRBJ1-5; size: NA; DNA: TGTGCCAGCAGTGATGTGAGTACAGGCAGCAATCAGCCCCAGCATTTT; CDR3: CASSDVSTGSNQPQHF
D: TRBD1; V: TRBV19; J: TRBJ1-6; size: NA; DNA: TGTGCCAGTAGTACTCCCGGGACAGGAATCACAACCCTCCACTTT; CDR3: CASSTPGTGITTLHF
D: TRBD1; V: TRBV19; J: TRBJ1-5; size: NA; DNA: TGTGCCAGTACCCGGACAGGGATACCCTATCAGCCCCAGCATTTT; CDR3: CASTRTGIPYQPQHF
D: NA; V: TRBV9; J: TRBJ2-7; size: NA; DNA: TGTGCCAGCAGCGTAGAGCCCAAGTACGAGCAGTACTTC; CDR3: CASSVEPKYEQYF
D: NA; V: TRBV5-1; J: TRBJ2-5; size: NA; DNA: TGCGCCAGCAGCTTGGATTCAGGGGCGTGGGAGACCCAGTACTTC; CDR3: CASSLDSGAWETQYF
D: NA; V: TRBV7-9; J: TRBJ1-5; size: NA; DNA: TGTGCCAGCAGCTTAGGACAGAATCAGCCCCAGCATTTT; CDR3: CASSLGQNQPQHF
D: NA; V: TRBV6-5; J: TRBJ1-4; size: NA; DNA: TGTGCCAGCAGTCAACGCAGGGGCGTAAAACTGTTTTTT; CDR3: CASSQRRGVKLFF
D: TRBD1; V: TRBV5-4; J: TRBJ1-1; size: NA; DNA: TGTGCCAGCAGGGATTACAGGGGGGTGAACACTGAAGCTTTCTTT; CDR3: CASRDYRGVNTEAFF
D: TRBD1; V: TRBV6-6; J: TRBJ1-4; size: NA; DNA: TGTGCCAGCAGTTACCCTGGACAGGGACGTGAAAAACTGTTTTTT; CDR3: CASSYPGQGREKLFF
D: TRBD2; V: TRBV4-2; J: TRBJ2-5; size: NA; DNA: TGTGCCAGCAGCCCCGAGACTAGCGGGGGCCTCTGGGGCCAAGAGACCCAGTACTTC; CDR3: CASSPETSGGLWGQETQYF
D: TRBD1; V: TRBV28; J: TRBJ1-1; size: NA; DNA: TGTGCCAGCAGTTTATTAGCGGGACAGTGGAACACTGAAGCTTTCTTT; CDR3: CASSLLAGQWNTEAFF
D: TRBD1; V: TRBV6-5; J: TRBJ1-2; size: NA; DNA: TGTGCCAGCAGGAGACAGGGACCCTATGGCTACACCTTC; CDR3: CASRRQGPYGYTF
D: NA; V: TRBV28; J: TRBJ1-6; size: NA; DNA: TGTGCCAGCAGGACCCCGGACTTAATGTCTTCACCCCTCCACTTT; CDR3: CASRTPDLMSSPLHF
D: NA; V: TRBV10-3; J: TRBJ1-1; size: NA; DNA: TGTGCCATCAGTGAAACTACGGGACTATTGAACACTGAAGCTTTCTTT; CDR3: CAISETTGLLNTEAFF
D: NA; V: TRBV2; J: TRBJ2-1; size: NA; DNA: TGTGCCAGCAGTGAAGCGCTTCCCGGGGTATCCGACTACAATGAGCAGTTCTTC; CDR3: CASSEALPGVSDYNEQFF
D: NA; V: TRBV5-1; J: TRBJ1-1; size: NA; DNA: TGCGCCAGCCGGCTGGGCTTGAACACTGAAGCTTTCTTT; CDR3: CASRLGLNTEAFF
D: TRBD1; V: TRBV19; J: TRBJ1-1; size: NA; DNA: TGTGCCAGTAGGAAACGACAGGGTCCGGACACTGAAGCTTTCTTT; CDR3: CASRKRQGPDTEAFF